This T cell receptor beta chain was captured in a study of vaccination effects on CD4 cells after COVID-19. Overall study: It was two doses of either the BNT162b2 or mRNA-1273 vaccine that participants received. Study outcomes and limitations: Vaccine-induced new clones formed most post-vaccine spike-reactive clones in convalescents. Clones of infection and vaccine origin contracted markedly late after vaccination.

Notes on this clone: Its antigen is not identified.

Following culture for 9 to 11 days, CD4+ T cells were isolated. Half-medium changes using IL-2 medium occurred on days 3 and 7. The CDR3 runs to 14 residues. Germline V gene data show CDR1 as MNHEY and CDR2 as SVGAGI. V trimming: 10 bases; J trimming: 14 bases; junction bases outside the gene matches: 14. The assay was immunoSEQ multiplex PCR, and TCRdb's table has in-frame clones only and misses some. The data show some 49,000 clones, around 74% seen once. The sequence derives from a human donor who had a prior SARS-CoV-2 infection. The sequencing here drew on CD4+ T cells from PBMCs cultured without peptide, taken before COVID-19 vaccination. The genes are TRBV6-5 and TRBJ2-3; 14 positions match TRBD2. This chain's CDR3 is CATQGGTSGGRVYF. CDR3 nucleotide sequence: TGTGCCACCCAGGGAGGGACTAGCGGGGGCCGGGTGTATTTT.